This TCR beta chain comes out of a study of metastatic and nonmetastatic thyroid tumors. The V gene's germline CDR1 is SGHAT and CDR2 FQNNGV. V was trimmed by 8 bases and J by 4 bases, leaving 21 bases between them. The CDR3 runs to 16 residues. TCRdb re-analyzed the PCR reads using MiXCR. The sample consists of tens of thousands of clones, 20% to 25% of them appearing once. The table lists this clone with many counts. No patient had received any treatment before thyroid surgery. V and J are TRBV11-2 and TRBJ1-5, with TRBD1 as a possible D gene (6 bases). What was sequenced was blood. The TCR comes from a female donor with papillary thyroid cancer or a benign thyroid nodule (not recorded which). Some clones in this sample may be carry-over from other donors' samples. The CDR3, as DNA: TGTGCCAGCCTTCGGGACGGGGGCAGGTATAATCAGCCCCAGCATTTT. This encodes CASLRDGGRYNQPQHF. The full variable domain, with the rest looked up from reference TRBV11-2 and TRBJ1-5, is EAGVAQSPRYKIIEKRQSVAFWCNPISGHATLYWYQQILGQGPKLLIQFQNNGVVDDSQLPKDRFSAERLKGVDSTLKIQPAKLEDSAVYLCASLRDGGRYNQPQHFGDGTRLSIL.